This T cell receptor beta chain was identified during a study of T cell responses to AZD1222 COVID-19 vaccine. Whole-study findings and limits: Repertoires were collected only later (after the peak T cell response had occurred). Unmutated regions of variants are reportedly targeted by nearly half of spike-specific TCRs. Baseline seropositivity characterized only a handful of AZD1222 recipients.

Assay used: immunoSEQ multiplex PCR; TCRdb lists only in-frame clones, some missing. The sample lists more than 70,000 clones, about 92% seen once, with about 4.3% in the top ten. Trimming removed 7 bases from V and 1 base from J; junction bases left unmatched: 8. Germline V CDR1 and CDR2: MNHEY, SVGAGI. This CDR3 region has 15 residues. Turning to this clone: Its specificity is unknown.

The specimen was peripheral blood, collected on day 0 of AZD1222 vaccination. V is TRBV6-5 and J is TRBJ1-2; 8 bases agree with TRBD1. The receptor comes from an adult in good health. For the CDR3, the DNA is TGTGCCAGCAACCTTCAGGGGGCCAGTAACTATGGCTACACCTTC. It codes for CASNLQGASNYGYTF.